The rows below give T cell receptor beta chains drawn from one sample of a study of blood T cell repertoires in COVID-19. This table comes from immunoSEQ multiplex PCR, and its TCRdb copy is limited to in-frame clones, with some not included. Among 110,000 or so clones listed, 65% to 85% were seen once. The sample comprised peripheral blood. The receptors shown here come from a man aged 50 or older with acute or convalescent COVID-19. Each CDR3 is given with its conserved first and last residue. The order of the fields is D gene, V gene, clone size, J gene, CDR3 DNA, CDR3 protein. D genes are given only for firm matches. Size is omitted from some rows. Given values are once, few, many or a class for expanded clones.

D gene: TRBD1
V gene: TRBV10-2
clone size: .
J gene: TRBJ1-1
CDR3 DNA: TGCGCCAGCACAACAGGGGGCTGGACTGAAGCTTTCTTT
CDR3 protein: CASTTGGWTEAFF

D gene: TRBD1
V gene: TRBV27
clone size: few
J gene: TRBJ1-2
CDR3 DNA: TGTGCCAGCAGTCGCATACAGGGGGCCTCTGGCTACACCTTC
CDR3 protein: CASSRIQGASGYTF

D gene: .
V gene: TRBV15
clone size: .
J gene: TRBJ1-5
CDR3 DNA: TGTGCCACCAGCATGCCGGGGGGGGGTCAGCCCCAGCATTTT
CDR3 protein: CATSMPGGGQPQHF

D gene: TRBD1
V gene: TRBV7-2
clone size: .
J gene: TRBJ1-5
CDR3 DNA: TGTGCCAGCAGCTCCCCAGGGGGCAGCAATCAGCCCCAGCATTTT
CDR3 protein: CASSSPGGSNQPQHF

D gene: .
V gene: TRBV3-1/TRBV3-2
clone size: .
J gene: TRBJ1-3
CDR3 DNA: TGTGCCAGCAGCCAAGATCGGCCGGGGGGCAACACCATATATTTT
CDR3 protein: CASSQDRPGGNTIYF

D gene: TRBD1
V gene: TRBV4-1
clone size: .
J gene: TRBJ1-1
CDR3 DNA: TGCGCCAGCAGGCCAAACAGGGGAAGATGGACTGAAGCTTTCTTT
CDR3 protein: CASRPNRGRWTEAFF

D gene: .
V gene: TRBV9
clone size: .
J gene: TRBJ1-3
CDR3 DNA: TGTGCCAGCAGCGTTTCGGGTTCAGGAAACACCATATATTTT
CDR3 protein: CASSVSGSGNTIYF

D gene: TRBD1
V gene: TRBV9
clone size: few
J gene: TRBJ1-2
CDR3 DNA: TGTGCCAGCAGCAAAAAGGGACAGGGGTCGGGTGGCTACACCTTC
CDR3 protein: CASSKKGQGSGGYTF

D gene: .
V gene: TRBV6-2/TRBV6-3
clone size: .
J gene: TRBJ1-2
CDR3 DNA: TGTGCCAGCAGTGGACAGAACTATGGCTACACCTTC
CDR3 protein: CASSGQNYGYTF

D gene: .
V gene: TRBV11-2
clone size: once
J gene: TRBJ1-2
CDR3 DNA: TGTGCCAGCAGCTCCATGGGCAGGGCCTCAGGGAACTATGGCTACACCTTC
CDR3 protein: CASSSMGRASGNYGYTF

D gene: .
V gene: TRBV6-2/TRBV6-3
clone size: .
J gene: TRBJ1-5
CDR3 DNA: TGTGCCAGCAGTTTCGGGGGGCTGTATCAGCCCCAGCATTTT
CDR3 protein: CASSFGGLYQPQHF

D gene: TRBD2
V gene: TRBV4-2
clone size: .
J gene: TRBJ2-5
CDR3 DNA: TGTGCCAGCAGCCATGGTCTAGCGGGGCAAGAGACCCAGTACTTC
CDR3 protein: CASSHGLAGQETQYF

D gene: TRBD1
V gene: TRBV6-5
clone size: .
J gene: TRBJ1-6
CDR3 DNA: TGTGCCAGCAGTTACTCAGGGGGCGGTAATTCACCCCTCCACTTT
CDR3 protein: CASSYSGGGNSPLHF

D gene: .
V gene: TRBV28
clone size: few
J gene: TRBJ1-1
CDR3 DNA: TGTGCCACCCTGGGCCCTATGAACACTGAAGCTTTCTTT
CDR3 protein: CATLGPMNTEAFF